These T cell receptor beta chains were read from a single sample in a study of CD8 T cells in ankylosing spondylitis. MiXCR, run by TCRdb on the 5' RACE reads, gives a single entry per CDR3 protein. In the table there are hundreds of thousands of distinct CDR3 sequences, 30% to 35% of which are singletons. What was sequenced was blood, either unsorted or a sorted T cell fraction (not recorded which). The receptor set was obtained from a male donor with ankylosing spondylitis or in good health (not recorded which). Each CDR3 is given with its conserved first and last residue.

v_gene	j_gene	CDR3aa
TRBV28	TRBJ2-7	CATDPGTGTYEQYF
TRBV7-2	TRBJ2-2	CASSPRQARRTGELFF
TRBV3-1	TRBJ2-7	CASSQSTEQYF
TRBV20-1	TRBJ1-1	CSAARDLEKAFF
TRBV7-2	TRBJ2-2	CASSLVTSPGELFF
TRBV12-3/TRBV12-4	TRBJ1-1	CASSLTTDTEAFF
TRBV18	TRBJ1-1	CASSPQNTEAFF
TRBV6-5	TRBJ1-1	CASSYGTGAGNTEAFF
TRBV6-5	TRBJ2-5	CASSYSAGSQETQYF
TRBV18	TRBJ1-6	CASSPKGTGELRSPLHF
TRBV7-2	TRBJ2-5	CASSLGPGKTIQETQYF
TRBV12-3/TRBV12-4	TRBJ1-5	CASSFQLSNQPQHF
TRBV6-2/TRBV6-3	TRBJ1-6	CASSYRGILTSPLHF
TRBV20-1	TRBJ2-5	CSARILGSGESETQYF
TRBV6-5	TRBJ1-1	CASSYSRTLGTEAFF
TRBV5-6	TRBJ2-5	CASSGVLGEGIAAQYF
TRBV29-1	TRBJ2-5	CSGRGLAGEETQYF
TRBV6-5	TRBJ2-3	CASSYGGNTDTQYF
TRBV6-1	TRBJ1-1	CASSPTSLNTEAFF
TRBV20-1	TRBJ2-3	CSARRLRTDTQYF
TRBV29-1	TRBJ2-1	CSVEEGMSRSYNEQFF
TRBV5-1	TRBJ2-5	CASSAGDSGDQYF
TRBV29-1	TRBJ1-5	CSVRGLGNQPQHF
TRBV20-1	TRBJ2-5	CSASRSETQYF
TRBV7-9	TRBJ1-5	CASSLTGAIQPQHF
TRBV6-4	TRBJ1-5	CASSSSPAGPQHF
TRBV7-9	TRBJ1-1	CASSLDSFNTEAFF